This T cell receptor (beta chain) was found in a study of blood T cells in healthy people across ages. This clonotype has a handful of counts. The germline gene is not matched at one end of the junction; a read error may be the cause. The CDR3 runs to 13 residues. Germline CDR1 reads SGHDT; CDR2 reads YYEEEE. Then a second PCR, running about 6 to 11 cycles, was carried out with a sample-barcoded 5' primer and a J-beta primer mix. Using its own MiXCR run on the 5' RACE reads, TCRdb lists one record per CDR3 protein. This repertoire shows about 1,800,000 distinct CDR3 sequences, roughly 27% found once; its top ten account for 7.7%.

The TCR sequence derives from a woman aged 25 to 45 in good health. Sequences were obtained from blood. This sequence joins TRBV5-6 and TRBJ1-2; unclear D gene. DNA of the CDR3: TGTGCCATCAGCACGGACCCGGGCTATGGCTACACCTTC. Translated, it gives CAISTDPGYGYTF.